These T cell receptor beta chains were read from a single sample in a study of technical replicates of blood from several donors. Clones were read by immunoSEQ multiplex PCR, and TCRdb kept only the in-frame ones, dropping some. The sample includes about 74,000 clones, 85% to 95% of them seen just once. Sequencing was performed on T cells isolated from PBMCs. Every receptor here comes from a human donor in good health. Both conserved end residues are part of each CDR3. D genes are given only for firm matches. Part of the rows lack a size; the others show once, few, many or a class for expanded clones.

>TRBJ1-1|-|-|TRBV28|13
CASSLALNTEAFF
TGTGCCAGCAGTTTGGCTCTGAACACTGAAGCTTTCTTT
>TRBJ1-2|few|TRBD1|TRBV5-1|13
CASSLGQGGGYTF
TGCGCCAGCAGCTTGGGACAGGGTGGTGGCTACACCTTC
>TRBJ1-4|-|TRBD1|TRBV5-4|15
CASSPTGSTNEKLFF
TGTGCCAGCAGCCCGACAGGGTCAACTAATGAAAAACTGTTTTTT
>TRBJ2-5|-|TRBD1|TRBV6-5|14
CASSYWGQKETQYF
TGTGCCAGCAGTTACTGGGGACAGAAAGAGACCCAGTACTTC
>TRBJ2-7|-|TRBD1|TRBV7-6|15
CASSLAQGELYEQYF
TGTGCCAGCAGCTTAGCGCAGGGGGAGCTCTACGAGCAGTACTTC
>TRBJ2-7|-|TRBD1|TRBV5-6|17
CASSRRPRDSFTYEQYF
TGTGCCAGCAGCCGGAGGCCCCGGGACAGTTTTACCTACGAGCAGTACTTC
>TRBJ2-3|-|TRBD2|TRBV29-1|14
CSVLLAGPTDTQYF
TGCAGCGTTCTCCTAGCGGGCCCCACAGATACGCAGTATTTT
>TRBJ1-5|-|TRBD1|TRBV19|17
CASSTIPRTGVNQPQHF
TGTGCCAGTAGTACCATCCCCCGGACAGGGGTGAATCAACCCCAGCATTTT
>TRBJ1-2|once|TRBD1|TRBV7-9|17
CASSPAPARPGGGGYTF
TGTGCCAGCAGCCCGGCCCCGGCCCGGCCAGGGGGCGGCGGCTACACCTTC
>TRBJ1-1|-|TRBD1|TRBV28|12
CASSLRQGGAFF
TGTGCCAGCAGTTTGCGACAGGGGGGAGCTTTCTTT
>TRBJ1-4|-|-|TRBV7-9|18
CASTSLSLVQGPNEKLFF
TGTGCCAGCACCTCACTTTCCCTAGTACAGGGCCCTAATGAAAAACTGTTTTTT
>TRBJ2-7|-|TRBD2|TRBV10-1|15
CASSDWRGGTYEQYF
TGCGCCAGCAGTGATTGGCGGGGGGGCACCTACGAGCAGTACTTC
>TRBJ2-7|-|-|TRBV5-1|14
CASSLDSGSYEQYF
TGCGCCAGCAGCTTGGACAGCGGCTCCTACGAGCAGTACTTC
>TRBJ2-6|-|TRBD2|TRBV27|19
CASSLSWTSGSAGANVLTF
TGTGCCAGCAGTTTATCGTGGACTAGCGGGAGCGCTGGGGCCAACGTCCTGACTTTC
>TRBJ1-2|-|-|TRBV4-1|14
CASSPGTEVYGYTF
TGCGCCAGCAGCCCCGGGACTGAAGTCTATGGCTACACCTTC
>TRBJ2-6|-|-|TRBV5-1|14
CASSFPSGANVLTF
TGCGCCAGCAGCTTTCCATCTGGGGCCAACGTCCTGACTTTC
>TRBJ1-4|once|-|TRBV28|18
CASSFLAGLRASHEKLFF
TGTGCCAGCAGTTTTTTGGCCGGTCTGAGGGCCTCTCATGAAAAACTGTTTTTT
>TRBJ2-7|-|TRBD2|TRBV7-2|18
CATSTGDGGRAKNYEQYF
TGTGCTACCTCGACCGGAGATGGCGGGAGGGCAAAAAACTACGAGCAGTACTTC